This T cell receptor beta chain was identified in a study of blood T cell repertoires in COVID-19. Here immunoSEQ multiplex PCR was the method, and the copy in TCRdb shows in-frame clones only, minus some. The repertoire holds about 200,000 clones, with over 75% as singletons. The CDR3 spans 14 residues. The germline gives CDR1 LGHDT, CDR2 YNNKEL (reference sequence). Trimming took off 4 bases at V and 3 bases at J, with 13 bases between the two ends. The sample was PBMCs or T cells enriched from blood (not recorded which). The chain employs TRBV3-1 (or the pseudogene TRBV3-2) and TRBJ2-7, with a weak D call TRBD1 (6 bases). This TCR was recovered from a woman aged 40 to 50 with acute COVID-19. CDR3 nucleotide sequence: TGTGCCAGCAGCCCTCCGACAGGAATCTACGAGCAGTACTTC. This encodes CASSPPTGIYEQYF.